These 19 T cell receptor beta chains originate from one sample sequenced in a study of shared clonotypes between healthy human individuals. Repertoires were generated with immunoSEQ multiplex PCR, while TCRdb's copy carries only in-frame clones and drops some. The data contain 980,000 or so clones, around 80% of them singletons. What was sequenced was memory CD4+ T cells sorted from blood. Subset noted: CD45RA-negative fraction. The origin of the receptors is a man aged 18 to 29 in good health.

The genes are TRBV6-6 and TRBJ1-4; 7 bases map to TRBD1. Per the germline V gene, CDR1 is MNHNY and CDR2 is SVGAGI (reference sequence). Trimming at V came to 6 bases and at J to 5 bases, leaving 3 bases not matched to a gene. The CDR3 is 13 residues long. The CDR3 is CASRGTANEKLFF. CDR3 coding DNA: TGTGCCAGCAGAGGGACAGCGAATGAAAAACTGTTTTTT.

The V gene is TRBV6-5, the J gene TRBJ2-7; D assignment may be TRBD1 or TRBD2 (5 bases each). CDR1 MNHEY and CDR2 SVGAGI come from the germline V gene. V was shortened by 2 bases and J by 2 bases, with 10 bases between the two germline ends. The CDR3 length is 14 residues. The CDR3: CASSYGTSTYEQYF. The CDR3 region has the DNA TGTGCCAGCAGTTACGGGACGTCCACCTACGAGCAGTACTTC.

The rearrangement links TRBV21-1 to TRBJ1-1; the tabulated D call, TRBD1, remains unverified against the DNA. TRBV21-1 is classified as a pseudogene. CDR3 length: 15 residues. The CDR3 loop is CASSNRTGERTEAFF. The CDR3 region has the DNA TGTGCCAGCAGCAACCGAACAGGGGAGCGCACTGAAGCTTTCTTT.

The chain carries TRBV29-1 and TRBJ1-3; no clear D. CDR3 length: 11 residues. Between the trimmed V and J ends, which lost 7 bases and 0 bases, there was a span of 4 bases. Germline V gene lookup returns CDR1 SQVTM and CDR2 ANQGSEA. CDR3 sequence (DNA): TGCAGCGCACGCTCTGGAAACACCATATATTTT. Translated: CSARSGNTIYF.

This chain connects TRBV2 to TRBJ2-7; tentative D call: TRBD2 (6 bases). The V end was cut by 7 bases, the J end by 0 bases, with 16 bases between. Germline V gene lookup returns CDR1 SNHLY and CDR2 FYNNEI. CDR3 length equals 15 residues. The chain's CDR3 is CASNNLRDSSYEQYF. The CDR3 nucleotides are TGTGCCAGCAACAATCTCCGGGACTCCTCCTACGAGCAGTACTTC.

The V gene is TRBV7-9, the J gene TRBJ2-1, with 9 positions matching TRBD2. The V gene's germline CDR1 is SEHNR and CDR2 FQNEAQ (reference sequence). The CDR3 spans 16 residues. V lost 2 bases and J lost 7; bases outside the gene matches: 9. In DNA, the CDR3 is TGTGCCAGCAGCTTACTTAGGCTAGCGGGGTTAAATGAGCAGTTCTTC. Its translation is CASSLLRLAGLNEQFF.

The J gene is TRBJ1-6, the V gene TRBV9; D gene uncertain. Trimming removed 3 bases at V and 7 bases at J, with 2 bases between. CDR1 is SGDLS and CDR2 is YYNGEE in the germline V gene. CDR3 size: 11 residues. CDR3 amino acids: CASSGNSPLHF. The CDR3 nucleotides read TGTGCCAGCAGCGGAAATTCACCCCTCCACTTT.

V is TRBV2 and J is TRBJ1-5; possibly TRBD1 for D (6 bases). V was shortened by 3 bases and J by 6 bases, with 15 bases between the two germline ends. Germline V gene data show CDR1 as SNHLY and CDR2 as FYNNEI. The length of the CDR3 is 15 residues. DNA of the CDR3: TGTGCCAGCAGTGATTGGGGGCTCGTCGGTCAGCCCCAGCATTTT. It is translated as CASSDWGLVGQPQHF.

The genes are TRBV4-1 and TRBJ1-2, with TRBD1 matching over 7 bases. This CDR3 region has 15 residues. Trimming removed 3 bases from V and 7 bases from J; junction bases left unmatched: 11. Per germline, CDR1 MGHRA and CDR2 YSYEKL. The CDR3 loop reads CASSHPDREGTGYTF. DNA for the CDR3: TGCGCCAGCAGCCATCCCGACAGGGAGGGAACTGGCTACACCTTC.

This clone was observed once. The chain employs TRBV7-6 and TRBJ1-1; D call uncertain. Germline CDR1 and CDR2: SGHVS and FNYEAQ. V lost 2 bases, J lost 3 bases, and 13 bases lay in between. The CDR3 length is 15 residues. CDR3 loop: CASSLLGAGDTEAFF. The CDR3 DNA reads as TGTGCCAGCAGCTTATTGGGCGCTGGGGACACTGAAGCTTTCTTT. Full variable domain (rest looked up from reference TRBV7-6 and TRBJ1-1): GAGVSQSPRYKVTKRGQDVALRCDPISGHVSLYWYRQALGQGPEFLTYFNYEAQQDKSGLPNDRFSAERPEGSISTLTIQRTEQRDSAMYRCASSLLGAGDTEAFFGQGTRLTVV.

CDR3 residues: CASSPDRGNEQYF. DNA for the CDR3: TGTGCCAGTAGCCCGGACAGGGGCAACGAGCAGTACTTC. The V and J genes are TRBV19 and TRBJ2-7; 9 bases are shared with TRBD1. The CDR3 extends over 13 amino acids. V was pared by 6 bases and J by 5 bases, with 5 bases of the junction left unmatched. Germline assignment: CDR1 LNHDA and CDR2 SQIVND (reference sequence).

This clone was seen a few times. This chain links TRBV19 with TRBJ1-6; 7 bases are a match to TRBD1. Per germline, CDR1 LNHDA and CDR2 SQIVND (reference sequence). The length of the CDR3 is 15 residues. The V segment lost 4 bases and the J segment 8 bases; nucleotides outside the gene matches: 8. The CDR3 region is CASSRSGTGDSPLHF. In DNA, the CDR3 is TGTGCCAGTAGTAGATCGGGAACAGGGGATTCACCCCTCCACTTT.

The rearrangement uses TRBV7-9 and TRBJ2-5; D not certain. The V and J ends lost 3 bases and 1 base respectively, with 12 bases between them. The CDR3 length is 15 residues. Germline V gene sequence: CDR1 SEHNR, CDR2 FQNEAQ (reference sequence). CDR3 region: CASSFNVGSQETQYF. CDR3 sequence (DNA): TGTGCCAGCAGCTTTAATGTAGGAAGCCAAGAGACCCAGTACTTC. The variable domain in full, completed from reference TRBV7-9 and TRBJ2-5, reads DTGVSQNPRHKITKRGQNVTFRCDPISEHNRLYWYRQTLGQGPEFLTYFQNEAQLEKSRLLSDRFSAERPKGSFSTLEIQRTEQGDSAMYLCASSFNVGSQETQYFGPGTRLLVL.

The CDR3 bases are TGTGCCAGCAGTCGGGGCGCGAGGGGCAATCAGCCCCAGCATTTT. Translating gives CASSRGARGNQPQHF. The gene calls are TRBV6-1 and TRBJ1-5, with D possibly being TRBD1 (5 bases). From germline, CDR1 is MNHNS and CDR2 SASEGT. CDR3 size: 15 residues. The V end lost 5 bases, the J end lost 2 bases, and 13 bases lay between the germline ends.

This chain joins TRBV7-2 and TRBJ2-7; TRBD2 matches 10 bases. Germline lookup yields CDR1 SGHTA and CDR2 FQGNSA. The junction had 6 bases not matched to a gene; V was cut back by 2 bases and J by 5 bases. The CDR3 runs 15 residues. CDR3 in DNA: TGTGCCAGCAGCTTAAGAGCGGGAGGGGGCAACGAGCAGTACTTC. It yields the protein CASSLRAGGGNEQYF.

This chain joins TRBV16 and TRBJ2-5; 8 bases fit TRBD2. Germline-derived CDR1 and CDR2 are KGHSY and FQNENV. The CDR3 spans 14 residues. J gave up 5 bases and V 4 bases, and 6 bases lay outside the gene matches. CDR3 residues: CASSPSGGDETQYF. DNA of the CDR3: TGTGCCAGCAGCCCGTCGGGAGGGGATGAGACCCAGTACTTC. The entire variable domain, with the rest obtained from reference TRBV16 and TRBJ2-5, is as follows: GEEVAQTPKHLVRGEGQKAKLYCAPIKGHSYVFWYQQVLKNEFKFLISFQNENVFDETGMPKERFSAKCLPNSPCSLEIQATKLEDSAVYFCASSPSGGDETQYFGPGTRLLVL.

The V gene is TRBV29-1, the J gene TRBJ2-1; D is unresolved. V shed 3 bases and J shed 2 bases, with 11 bases lying between them. Looked up from germline, CDR1 is SQVTM and CDR2 is ANQGSEA. The CDR3 consists of 14 residues. The CDR3 here is CSVESPSTYNEQFF. In nucleotides, the CDR3 is TGCAGCGTTGAGAGTCCCTCCACCTACAATGAGCAGTTCTTC.

The chain uses TRBV7-9 and TRBJ2-1, with TRBD2 matching 8 bases. The CDR3 extends over 16 amino acids. Looked up from germline, CDR1 is SEHNR and CDR2 is FQNEAQ (reference sequence). The V and J ends lost 7 bases and 0 bases, in that order; junction bases with no gene match: 8. This CDR3 reads CASTLSGAGSYNEQFF. CDR3 DNA: TGTGCCAGCACTCTTAGCGGGGCGGGCTCCTACAATGAGCAGTTCTTC.

The J gene is TRBJ2-3, the V gene TRBV5-6; maybe TRBD2 (6 bases). This CDR3 has 15 residues. Germline lookup yields CDR1 SGHDT and CDR2 YYEEEE. Trimming shortened V by 4 bases and J by 1 base, and 13 bases separated the two germline ends. The CDR3 reads CASSPGLRGTDTQYF. CDR3 in DNA: TGTGCCAGCAGCCCGGGACTTCGAGGCACAGATACGCAGTATTTT.